This T cell receptor (beta chain) came from a study of blood T cell repertoires in COVID-19. Study as a whole: Acute-phase and convalescent COVID-19 samples originated in the United States, Italy and Spain. The cDNA or gDNA used as material had been derived from T cells, B-cell-depleted T cells, or PBMCs.

V lost 2 bases, J lost 4 bases, and 11 bases lay in between. Germline V lookup: CDR1 MNHEY, CDR2 SMNVEV (reference sequence). This CDR3 is built from 14 residues. How the authors handled the data: Amplifying reference gene primers gave estimates of nucleated cell counts. The protocol was immunoSEQ multiplex PCR, while the TCRdb copy is restricted to in-frame clones and leaves out a portion. The D gene and trimming were derived from the DNA, and the V and J assignments and clone size from that table. This table holds about 160,000 clones, 75% to 90% found once. V is TRBV27 and J is TRBJ1-1; D gene uncertain. The clonotype originates from a man in his 70s with acute or convalescent COVID-19. Sequenced input: peripheral blood. CDR3 in amino acids: CASSLTVGPTEAFF. CDR3 in DNA: TGTGCCAGCAGTTTAACGGTTGGGCCCACTGAAGCTTTCTTT.